Following are 14 T cell receptor beta chains from one sample sequenced in a study of CD8 T cells in Susac syndrome (dated by TCRdb to between 2018 and 2021). The method was the immunoSEQ multiplex PCR assay. RNA was extracted with the RNeasy kit and roughly 0.45 to 1 ug was reverse transcribed using random hexamers. The public reads were run again by TCRdb, first through fastp at Q25 and then through MiXCR, and only productive beta chains were kept. Every CDR3 protein is listed once, alongside the most common genes and DNA of its rows. The sample table contains 170,000 or so distinct CDR3 sequences; only one count was recorded for approximately 94% of them. The ten largest clones represent around 0.1% of the sample. Specimen: CD4+ T cells from PBMCs. The receptors were sampled from a human donor with multiple sclerosis.

V and J are TRBV5-4 and TRBJ2-5, with D uncertain. CDR1 and CDR2 (germline): SGHNT, YYREEE (reference sequence). With 3 bases removed from V and 3 bases from J, the gap between germline ends came to 9 bases. CDR3 size: 13 residues. The CDR3 DNA follows: TGTGCCAGCAGCTCGAGATCGGAAGAGACCCAGTACTTC. Translating gives CASSSRSEETQYF.

V and J are TRBV21-1 and TRBJ2-7. TRBV21-1 is a pseudogene segment. This CDR3 contains 15 residues. The CDR3 DNA is TGTGCCAGTTTGGGTACCCAACGGGCTACCTACGAGCAGTACTTC. Translating gives CASLGTQRATYEQYF.

The chain carries TRBV29-1 and TRBJ2-2; D might be TRBD1 or TRBD2, each matching 5 bases. Germline CDR1 and CDR2: SQVTM and ANQGSEA. The CDR3 runs to 14 residues. The V end lost 7 bases, the J end lost 1 base, and 13 bases lay between the germline ends. The CDR3, as DNA: TGCAGCGCAGGGACGCAAATGAACACCGGGGAGCTGTTTTTT. Amino acids: CSAGTQMNTGELFF.

The chain couples TRBV7-9 to TRBJ1-4; D is unresolved. The CDR3 has 14 amino acids. V dropped 9 bases and J dropped 5 bases, with 16 bases sitting between them. CDR1 SEHNR and CDR2 FQNEAQ come from the germline V gene (reference sequence). The CDR3 loop is CASSPPELNEKLFF. The CDR3 DNA is TGTGCCAGTTCCCCCCCGGAGTTGAATGAAAAACTGTTTTTT. The whole variable domain, remainder taken from reference TRBV7-9 and TRBJ1-4, is DTGVSQNPRHKITKRGQNVTFRCDPISEHNRLYWYRQTLGQGPEFLTYFQNEAQLEKSRLLSDRFSAERPKGSFSTLEIQRTEQGDSAMYLCASSPPELNEKLFFGSGTQLSVL.

The rearrangement links TRBV20-1 to TRBJ2-4; D is ambiguous. This CDR3 spans 14 amino acids. V lost 6 bases, J lost 0 bases, and 12 bases lay in between. The germline gives CDR1 DFQATT, CDR2 SNEGSKA (reference sequence). As DNA, the CDR3 is TGCAGTGCGTCTACTGGGATAGCCAAAAACATTCAGTACTTC. This encodes CSASTGIAKNIQYF.

The chain is built from TRBV7-2 and TRBJ2-5; D may be TRBD2 (5 bases). The V gene's germline CDR1 is SGHTA and CDR2 FQGNSA. The CDR3 length is 15 residues. The ends were cut back, 1 base at V and 5 bases at J, with 14 bases in the middle. The CDR3 loop is CASSLVPRPGETQYF. The CDR3 bases are TGTGCCAGCAGCTTAGTTCCCCGACCGGGGGAGACCCAGTACTTC.

V gene TRBV3-1 combines with J gene TRBJ2-2; TRBD2 aligns across 8 bases. The CDR3 sequence is 16 residues long. In germline, CDR1 is LGHDT, CDR2 YNNKEL (reference sequence). Unmatched junction bases numbered 4, after V lost 1 base and J lost 3 bases. This chain's CDR3 is CASSQASGRDTGELFF. The CDR3 DNA sequence: TGTGCCAGCAGCCAAGCGTCCGGGAGGGACACCGGGGAGCTGTTTTTT.

The chain joins TRBV27 to TRBJ2-2, with D maybe TRBD1 (5 bases). Germline lookup yields CDR1 MNHEY and CDR2 SMNVEV (reference sequence). The CDR3 runs to 15 residues. Trimming took 10 bases from V and 1 from J, leaving 16 bases between them. CDR3 sequence reads: CATRSLGVNTGELFF. CDR3 nucleotides: TGTGCCACCCGATCTCTAGGGGTGAACACCGGGGAGCTGTTTTTT.

The chain has TRBV6-2 or TRBV6-3 and TRBJ2-2; 12 positions agree with TRBD1. The length of the CDR3 is 16 residues. The germline V gene encodes CDR1 MNHEY and CDR2 SVGEGT. V was pared by 7 bases and J by 5 bases, with 8 bases of the junction left unmatched. The CDR3 sequence is CASTKGQGARTGELFF. Here the CDR3 DNA reads TGTGCCAGCACCAAGGGACAGGGGGCGAGAACCGGGGAGCTGTTTTTT.

This chain connects TRBV20-1 to TRBJ2-5; D might be TRBD2 (6 bases). Per the germline V gene, CDR1 is DFQATT and CDR2 is SNEGSKA (reference sequence). The CDR3 consists of 14 residues. The germline V and J ends were trimmed by 6 bases and 5 bases, with 19 bases remaining between them. This CDR3 is CSAQRGSLGETQYF. DNA for the CDR3: TGCAGTGCCCAACGGGGGTCCCTGGGGGAGACCCAGTACTTC.

The chain uses TRBV20-1 and TRBJ1-1, with TRBD1 as a possible D gene (5 bases). Per germline, CDR1 DFQATT and CDR2 SNEGSKA (reference sequence). Trimming removed 5 bases at V and 2 bases at J, with 9 bases between. This CDR3 contains 12 residues. The CDR3 nucleotides read TGCAGTGCTGGGGGGGGTAACACTGAAGCTTTCTTT. Residues: CSAGGGNTEAFF.

The CDR3 DNA reads as TGTGCCAGCAGCGTAGGATCCGGGAGGGTCAACAATGAGCAGTTCTTC. Translated: CASSVGSGRVNNEQFF. V gene TRBV9 combines with J gene TRBJ2-1, with 8 nucleotides matching TRBD2. With V trimmed by 0 bases and J by 5 bases, 7 bases remained unmatched. This CDR3 is built from 16 residues. Germline CDR1 is SGDLS and CDR2 is YYNGEE.

The V call is TRBV18, the J call TRBJ1-1; tentative D call: TRBD1 (6 bases). V dropped 3 bases and J dropped 3 bases, with 17 bases sitting between them. The CDR3 is 16 amino acids. CDR1 and CDR2 (germline): KGHSH, LQKENI. CDR3 sequence (DNA): TGTGCCAGCTCACCCGGGGGCGCGATGGGCTACACTGAAGCTTTCTTT. It yields the protein CASSPGGAMGYTEAFF. Supplemented by reference TRBV18 and TRBJ1-1, the full variable domain reads NAGVMQNPRHLVRRRGQEARLRCSPMKGHSHVYWYRQLPEEGLKFMVYLQKENIIDESGMPKERFSAEFPKEGPSILRIQQVVRGDSAAYFCASSPGGAMGYTEAFFGQGTRLTVV.

The chain couples TRBV20-1 to TRBJ1-6, with a tentative D call TRBD1 (6 bases). Germline V gene data show CDR1 as DFQATT and CDR2 as SNEGSKA (reference sequence). The CDR3 covers 13 residues. Trimming left V 6 bases short and J 1 base short, with 7 bases between. CDR3 nucleotides: TGCAGTGCCCAGGGGTCCTATAATTCACCCCTCCACTTT. This codes for CSAQGSYNSPLHF.